One and the same sample provided the 14 T cell receptor beta chains below, sequenced in a study of T cells in Graves' hyperthyroidism and ophthalmopathy. Amplification yielded TCR beta CDR3 regions, with RNA transcripts as the source. The HTBI set primed first-round TCR CDR3 RT-PCR. TCRdb itself ran the multiplex PCR reads through MiXCR, one entry per CDR3 protein. The data show about 350,000 distinct CDR3 sequences, around 13% seen once. Input material: blood. All receptors derive from a woman aged 25 to 39 with Graves' hyperthyroidism.

The chain couples TRBV25-1 to TRBJ2-4; D remains ambiguous. CDR3 length: 16 amino acids. V was trimmed by 1 base and J by 2 bases, leaving 12 bases between them. Germline V gene lookup returns CDR1 MGHDK and CDR2 SYGVNS. DNA for the CDR3: TGTGCCAGCAGTGAATCCGGACGGAACTCCAAAAACATTCAGTACTTC. Translation: CASSESGRNSKNIQYF.

This clonotype was detected a few times. A single base separates this from a much larger clone, so it may be a read error. The rearrangement links TRBV2 to TRBJ1-1, with D possibly being TRBD1 (5 bases). CDR1 SNHLY and CDR2 FYNNEI come from the germline V gene. The CDR3 covers 13 residues. This chain's CDR3 is CASGATQGSQASF. The CDR3 nucleotides are TGTGCCAGCGGGGCGACGCAAGGAAGCCAAGCTTCCTTT.

This clonotype was recorded a few times. This chain uses TRBV19 with TRBJ1-5, with D possibly TRBD1 on 6 matching bases. Trimming left V 7 bases short and J 2 bases short, with 12 bases between. Germline assignment: CDR1 LNHDA and CDR2 SQIVND (reference sequence). The CDR3 runs 14 residues. CDR3 amino acids: CASIGTQRNQPQHF. CDR3 in DNA: TGTGCCAGTATTGGGACACAACGCAATCAGCCCCAGCATTTT.

This clonotype was seen many times. CDR3 in amino acids: CASSLGPAGELFF. DNA of the CDR3: TGCGCCAGCAGCTTGGGTCCAGCCGGGGAGCTGTTTTTT. This rearrangement joins TRBV5-1 to TRBJ2-2; D not resolved. Trimming pared 0 bases from V and 6 bases from J, leaving 6 bases between. The CDR3 extends over 13 amino acids. In germline, CDR1 is SGHRS, CDR2 YFSETQ.

This clonotype was found many times. This chain uses TRBV12-3 or TRBV12-4 with TRBJ2-1; D could derive from TRBD1 or TRBD2 (5 bases each). V was pared by 3 bases and J by 6 bases, with 9 bases between. This CDR3 region has 13 residues. The CDR3 DNA follows: TGTGCCAGCAGTTTTAGGGGACCCAATGAGCAGTTCTTC. It codes for CASSFRGPNEQFF.

The gene calls are TRBV2 and TRBJ2-3, with 7 bases fitting TRBD1. The CDR3 length is 15 residues. Germline values: CDR1 SNHLY, CDR2 FYNNEI. J was trimmed by 2 bases and V by 5 bases; bases with no gene match: 7. CDR3 sequence: CASSRNRGPTDTQYF. CDR3 DNA: TGTGCCAGCAGTCGAAACAGGGGTCCCACAGATACGCAGTATTTT.

The V and J genes are TRBV7-8 and TRBJ2-5, with D perhaps matching TRBD2 (6 bases). V was clipped by 10 bases and J by 5 bases, with 20 bases between them. There are 14 residues in the CDR3. Germline V lookup: CDR1 SGHVS, CDR2 FQNEAQ. The CDR3 here is CATATGGPGETQYF. The CDR3 nucleotides read TGTGCCACCGCAACCGGAGGGCCGGGTGAGACCCAGTACTTC.

The rearrangement joins TRBV4-1 to TRBJ2-3, with D perhaps TRBD1 (6 bases). The CDR3 length is 15 residues. V gave up 4 bases and J gave up 2 bases, with 13 bases separating them. In germline, CDR1 is MGHRA, CDR2 YSYEKL. CDR3 bases: TGCGCCAGCAGCCTTCGGGCAGGGGCCACAGATACGCAGTATTTT. This codes for CASSLRAGATDTQYF.

This clonotype has at least ten counts. This chain uses TRBV27 with TRBJ1-1, with D hard to call. Trimming removed 2 bases from V and 4 bases from J, with 11 bases in between. The CDR3 covers 14 residues. The germline V gene encodes CDR1 MNHEY and CDR2 SMNVEV (reference sequence). CDR3 sequence (DNA): TGTGCCAGCAGTTTAGGGGTCTCGGGCACTGAAGCTTTCTTT. As protein: CASSLGVSGTEAFF.

The CDR3: CSARDKDRAANYGYTF. In DNA, the CDR3 is TGCAGTGCTAGAGATAAGGACAGGGCGGCTAACTATGGCTACACCTTC. The V gene is TRBV20-1, the J gene TRBJ1-2, with 8 nucleotides matching TRBD1. Trimming cost V 0 bases and J 0 bases; bases outside gene matches: 6. Germline V gene data show CDR1 as DFQATT and CDR2 as SNEGSKA (reference sequence). The CDR3 has 16 amino acids.

This clonotype was observed many times. V usage is TRBV27 and J usage is TRBJ2-7; D perhaps matches TRBD2 (5 bases). From germline, CDR1 is MNHEY and CDR2 SMNVEV (reference sequence). Trimming left V 2 bases short and J 5 bases short, with 16 bases between. The CDR3 has 15 amino acids. The CDR3 protein is CASSLRSGSRHEQYF. The CDR3 bases are TGTGCCAGCAGTTTACGGTCGGGATCTCGCCACGAGCAGTACTTC.

This clonotype was observed at least ten times. The genes are TRBV6-1 and TRBJ1-1, with D possibly matching TRBD1 (5 bases). Per the germline V gene, CDR1 is MNHNS and CDR2 is SASEGT. CDR3 length equals 13 residues. Deletions cut 5 bases from V and 8 bases from J, with 15 bases between. CDR3: CASSPWGDSEAFF. The CDR3, as DNA: TGTGCCAGCAGTCCCTGGGGCGACAGCGAAGCTTTCTTT.

This clonotype was counted at least ten times. This chain joins TRBV27 and TRBJ2-3; TRBD1 agrees at 8 bases. Germline values: CDR1 MNHEY, CDR2 SMNVEV (reference sequence). The CDR3 extends over 17 amino acids. Unmatched junction bases numbered 10, after V lost 1 base and J lost 4 bases. The CDR3 nucleotides are TGTGCCAGCAGTTTATTCCTCCGGACAGGGAGTGCAGATACGCAGTATTTT. Translated, it gives CASSLFLRTGSADTQYF.

The chain joins TRBV20-1 to TRBJ2-2; maybe TRBD1 (5 bases). Between the trimmed V and J ends, which lost 4 bases and 1 base, there was a span of 16 bases. Germline V gene sequence: CDR1 DFQATT, CDR2 SNEGSKA (reference sequence). There are 16 residues in the CDR3. The CDR3 loop reads CSAKGVGAGNTGELFF. In DNA, the CDR3 is TGCAGTGCTAAAGGGGTGGGCGCAGGGAACACCGGGGAGCTGTTTTTT.